Each of the 14 T cell receptor beta chains below was sequenced from the same sample in a study of blood T cell repertoires in COVID-19. Only in-frame clones appear in the TCRdb table, and some are missing; sequencing was by immunoSEQ multiplex PCR. Altogether roughly 180,000 clones are present, 85% being singletons, with the ten largest covering 6.5% to 9%. Sequencing input: peripheral blood. The receptors come from an older woman with acute or convalescent COVID-19.

The CDR3 protein is CASSQDSGPYGYTF. The CDR3 nucleotides read TGTGCCAGCAGCCAAGACAGCGGGCCCTATGGCTACACCTTC. The chain employs TRBV3-1 (or the pseudogene TRBV3-2) and TRBJ1-2; D is uncertain. Germline loops: CDR1 LGHDT, CDR2 YNNKEL (reference sequence). The CDR3 totals 14 residues. Trimming stripped 0 bases from V and 4 bases from J, with 9 bases between.

The chain combines TRBV25-1 with TRBJ1-2, with D uncertain. Germline V gene sequence: CDR1 MGHDK, CDR2 SYGVNS. This CDR3 is 12 amino acids long. V was shortened by 8 bases and J by 5 bases, with 12 bases between the two germline ends. The CDR3 nucleotides read TGTGCCAGCTTGACGACTGAGTATGGCTACACCTTC. This encodes CASLTTEYGYTF.

The chain is built from TRBV7-9 and TRBJ2-5; 9 bases are a match to TRBD2. CDR3 length: 16 residues. V was pared by 4 bases and J by 5 bases, with 11 bases of the junction left unmatched. The germline V gene encodes CDR1 SEHNR and CDR2 FQNEAQ (reference sequence). The CDR3 loop is CASSSYLAGAYETQYF. The DNA of the CDR3 is TGTGCCAGCAGCTCCTATTTAGCGGGAGCTTACGAGACCCAGTACTTC.

This rearrangement joins TRBV3-1 (or the pseudogene TRBV3-2) to TRBJ1-5, with 7 bases that match TRBD1. The germline V gene has CDR1 LGHDT and CDR2 YNNKEL (reference sequence). V dropped 6 bases and J dropped 2; count of bases not matched to a gene: 4. The CDR3 is 14 residues long. The CDR3 bases are TGTGCCAGCAGGGTCGGACAGGGCAATCAGCCCCAGCATTTT. Translation gives CASRVGQGNQPQHF.

The chain couples TRBV30 to TRBJ1-3; 8 positions agree with TRBD1. Germline V gene lookup returns CDR1 GTSNPN and CDR2 SVGIG (reference sequence). The CDR3 sequence is 17 residues long. V shed 0 bases and J 0 bases; nucleotides not matched to a gene: 7. CDR3 loop: CAWSVLTGAFSGNTIYF. The DNA of the CDR3 is TGTGCCTGGAGTGTATTGACAGGGGCATTCTCTGGAAACACCATATATTTT.

The CDR3 region is CASSLGRNGYTF. CDR3 coding DNA: TGTGCCAGCAGCTTAGGGAGGAATGGCTACACCTTC. This sequence joins TRBV7-9 and TRBJ1-2, with unresolved D. Germline loops: CDR1 SEHNR, CDR2 FQNEAQ (reference sequence). The V and J ends lost 1 base and 6 bases respectively, with 6 bases between them. This CDR3 is 12 amino acids long.

The J gene is TRBJ1-5, the V gene TRBV20-1; D possibly corresponds to TRBD1 (6 bases). The V and J ends lost 3 bases and 0 bases respectively, with 9 bases between them. The length of the CDR3 is 14 residues. The germline gives CDR1 DFQATT, CDR2 SNEGSKA (reference sequence). The CDR3 coding sequence is TGCAGTGCTAGTTACAGGGATAGCAATCAGCCCCAGCATTTT. Its translation: CSASYRDSNQPQHF.

This rearrangement joins TRBV2 to TRBJ2-4, with TRBD2 matching over 7 bases. The CDR3 contains 16 residues. In germline, CDR1 is SNHLY, CDR2 FYNNEI. Unmatched junction bases numbered 11, after V lost 1 base and J lost 8 bases. In nucleotides, the CDR3 is TGTGCCAGCAGTGAAGGGGTGGGCGGGACTATGGACATTCAGTACTTC. This sequence encodes CASSEGVGGTMDIQYF.

J is TRBJ2-5 and V is TRBV9, with TRBD2 identical over 12 bases. V shed 1 base, J shed 5 bases, and the junction held 0 bases outside the gene matches. The CDR3 length is 14 residues. Per the germline V gene, CDR1 is SGDLS and CDR2 is YYNGEE. CDR3 DNA: TGTGCCAGCAGCGTAACTAGCGGGAGGGAGACCCAGTACTTC. Its protein product is CASSVTSGRETQYF. The full variable domain, with the rest looked up from reference TRBV9 and TRBJ2-5, is DSGVTQTPKHLITATGQRVTLRCSPRSGDLSVYWYQQSLDQGLQFLIQYYNGEERAKGNILERFSAQQFPDLHSELNLSSLELGDSALYFCASSVTSGRETQYFGPGTRLLVL.

The rearrangement joins TRBV5-8 to TRBJ1-5, with 8 positions matching TRBD1. This CDR3 comprises 15 residues. Germline values: CDR1 SGHTS, CDR2 YDEGEE. With 0 bases clipped from V and 7 bases from J, the junction kept 6 bases outside the gene matches. As DNA, the CDR3 is TGTGCCAGCAGCTTGGAAGCAGGGGGCAGACAGCCCCAGCATTTT. Amino acid sequence: CASSLEAGGRQPQHF.

V gene TRBV5-1 combines with J gene TRBJ2-7; 14 bases match TRBD2. The V gene's germline CDR1 is SGHRS and CDR2 YFSETQ. J was trimmed by 5 bases and V by 1 base; bases with no gene match: 2. The CDR3 consists of 15 residues. In DNA, the CDR3 is TGCGCCAGCAGCTTGTGGGGACTAGCGGGAGACGAGCAGTACTTC. Translating gives CASSLWGLAGDEQYF.

The V call is TRBV7-9, the J call TRBJ2-7, with a possible D match to TRBD2 (6 bases). This CDR3 has 13 residues. Germline CDR1 SEHNR, CDR2 FQNEAQ (reference sequence). Trimming took 5 bases from V and 3 from J, leaving 11 bases between them. The CDR3 nucleotides are TGTGCCAGCAGCCCCCCGACTAGCTACGAGCAGTACTTC. The encoded protein is CASSPPTSYEQYF.

The chain employs TRBV25-1 and TRBJ2-5; TRBD2 agrees at 7 bases. This CDR3 spans 15 amino acids. Germline V gene data show CDR1 as MGHDK and CDR2 as SYGVNS. V dropped 3 bases and J dropped 5; count of bases not matched to a gene: 9. In DNA, the CDR3 is TGTGCCAGCAGTGATAATCATGCGGGAGCGGAGACCCAGTACTTC. As protein: CASSDNHAGAETQYF. Using reference TRBV25-1 and TRBJ2-5 for the parts outside the CDR3, the full variable domain is EADIYQTPRYLVIGTGKKITLECSQTMGHDKMYWYQQDPGMELHLIHYSYGVNSTEKGDLSSESTVSRIRTEHFPLTLESARPSHTSQYLCASSDNHAGAETQYFGPGTRLLVL.

V gene TRBV19 combines with J gene TRBJ2-1; 7 nucleotides line up with TRBD2. Losses at the gene ends were 6 bases for V and 0 bases for J; bases not matched to a gene: 11. The CDR3 spans 17 residues. Germline lookup yields CDR1 LNHDA and CDR2 SQIVND (reference sequence). The CDR3 region is CASRGPSGEPSYNEQFF. In nucleotides, the CDR3 is TGTGCCAGTAGGGGACCTAGCGGCGAACCCTCCTACAATGAGCAGTTCTTC.